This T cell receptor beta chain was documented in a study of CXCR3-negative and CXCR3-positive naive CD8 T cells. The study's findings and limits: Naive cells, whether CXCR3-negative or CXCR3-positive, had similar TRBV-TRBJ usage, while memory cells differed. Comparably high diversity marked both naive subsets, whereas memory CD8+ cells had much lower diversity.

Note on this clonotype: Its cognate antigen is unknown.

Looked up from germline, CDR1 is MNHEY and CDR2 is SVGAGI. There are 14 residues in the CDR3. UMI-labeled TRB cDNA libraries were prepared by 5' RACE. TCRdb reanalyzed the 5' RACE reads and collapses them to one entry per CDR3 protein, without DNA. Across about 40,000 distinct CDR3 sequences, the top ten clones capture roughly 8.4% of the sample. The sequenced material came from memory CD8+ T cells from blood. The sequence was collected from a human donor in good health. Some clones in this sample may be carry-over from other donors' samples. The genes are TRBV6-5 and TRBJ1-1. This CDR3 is CASSYSGTHTEAFF.